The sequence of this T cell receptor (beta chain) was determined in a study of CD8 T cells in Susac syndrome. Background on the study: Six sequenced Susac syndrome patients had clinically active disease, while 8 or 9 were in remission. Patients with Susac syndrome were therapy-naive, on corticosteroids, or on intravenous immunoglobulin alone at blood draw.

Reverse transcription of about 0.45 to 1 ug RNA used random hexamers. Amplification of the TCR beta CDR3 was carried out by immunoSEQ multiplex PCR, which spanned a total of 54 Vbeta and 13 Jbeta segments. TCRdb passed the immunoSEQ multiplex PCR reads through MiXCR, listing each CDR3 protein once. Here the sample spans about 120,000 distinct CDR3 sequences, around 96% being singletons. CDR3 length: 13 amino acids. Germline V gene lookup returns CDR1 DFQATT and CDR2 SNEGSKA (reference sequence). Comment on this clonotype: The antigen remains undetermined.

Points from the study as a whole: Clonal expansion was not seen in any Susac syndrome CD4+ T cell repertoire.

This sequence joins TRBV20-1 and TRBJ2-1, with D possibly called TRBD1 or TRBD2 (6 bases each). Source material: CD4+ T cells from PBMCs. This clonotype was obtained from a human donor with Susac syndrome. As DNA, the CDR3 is TGCAGCAACTTAGCTGGAGGGGGAAATGAGCAGTTCTTC. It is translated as CSNLAGGGNEQFF.